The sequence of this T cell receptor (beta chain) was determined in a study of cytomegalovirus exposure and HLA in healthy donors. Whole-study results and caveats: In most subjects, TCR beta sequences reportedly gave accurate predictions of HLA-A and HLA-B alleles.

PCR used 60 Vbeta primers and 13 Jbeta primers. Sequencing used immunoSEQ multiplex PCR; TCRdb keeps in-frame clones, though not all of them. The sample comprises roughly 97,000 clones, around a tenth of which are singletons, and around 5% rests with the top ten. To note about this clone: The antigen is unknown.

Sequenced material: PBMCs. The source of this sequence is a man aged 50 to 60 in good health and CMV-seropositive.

The CDR3 is CASSSPGQGTDTQYF. As DNA, the CDR3 is TGTGCCAGCAGTTCTCCGGGACAGGGCACAGATACGCAGTATTTT. The chain recombines TRBV28 with TRBJ2-3; 8 bases agree with TRBD1. The germline gives CDR1 MDHEN, CDR2 SYDVKM. Losses at the gene ends were 4 bases for V and 1 base for J; bases not matched to a gene: 4. This CDR3 comprises 15 residues.